This entry features one T cell receptor (beta chain) sequence. Its antigen is currently not known. Qualities for individual bases were not recorded, and no much larger clone is one base off. The sample belongs to a study of blood T cell repertoires in COVID-19 (TCRdb year 2020). Concerning the study at large: Collaborator samples came from the United States, Italy and Spain and covered acute and convalescent phases of COVID-19. The prospective study material was composed of cDNA or gDNA derived from T cells, B-cell-depleted T cells, or PBMCs. Subjects who had been exposed to COVID-19, were actively infected with it, or had recovered from it provided the deeply sampled blood TCRbeta repertoires that made up the dataset. The repertoires were made available in a free public database intended to serve as a resource for research on the immune response to SARS-CoV-2. The samples were drawn from two sources: the first 160 participants of the ongoing ImmuneRACE study, and 1,000 to 1,500 subjects contributed by 6 global collaborators. The sample metadata nearly always contained a de-identified subject ID, COVID-19 status, age in years and sex. HLA class I and class II types, where available, came from metadata supplied by the sample provider rather than from assay-based typing. Broad study findings and their caveats: The amount of clinical and demographic metadata varied by source and participant and was provided uncurated.

Each collaborating institution followed its own protocols to collect whole blood in K2EDTA tubes. For TCRbeta analysis, collaborators shipped samples as frozen whole blood, isolated PBMCs, or DNA extracted from either of those sample types. TCRbeta CDR3 regions were amplified from genomic DNA by means of the immunoSEQ Assay, a bias-controlled multiplex PCR. The paper's data handling went like this. The number of nucleated cells in each sample was estimated from the amplification of reference gene primers within the assay. Sequence reads were collapsed and filtered to measure the absolute abundance of every unique TCRbeta CDR3 rearrangement. For each sample, productive Simpson clonality was calculated as the square root of Simpson's diversity index over productive rearrangements. TCRdb provides this immuneACCESS table in a form limited to in-frame rearrangements. Some clones are lacking; in checked studies, under half of them reflect an unresolved V gene, and why the rest are absent is not known. The D gene and trimming were derived from the DNA, and the V and J assignments and clone size from that table. In all, the sample holds 120,000 to 150,000 clones, and around 88% of those were seen once. The biggest ten clones account for about 1.6% of the sample.

The V end gives up 2 bases and the J end 7 bases, leaving 8 bases in the junction not matched to a gene. The CDR3 starts with the cysteine, ends with the phenylalanine, and has 16 residues. Solely the CDR3 DNA is kept, with 48 bases framed from the first base. In the germline V gene, CDR1 corresponds to SGHRS and CDR2 to YFSETQ. Recombination connected TRBV5-1 to TRBJ2-1; TRBD2 aligns with 11 central bases. The TCR originated in a woman in her fifties or sixties with acute or convalescent COVID-19. The specimen sequenced was peripheral blood. The CDR3 is CASSLVAGGLLNEQFF. The DNA is as follows: TGCGCCAGCAGCTTAGTAGCGGGGGGGCTTTTGAATGAGCAGTTCTTC.